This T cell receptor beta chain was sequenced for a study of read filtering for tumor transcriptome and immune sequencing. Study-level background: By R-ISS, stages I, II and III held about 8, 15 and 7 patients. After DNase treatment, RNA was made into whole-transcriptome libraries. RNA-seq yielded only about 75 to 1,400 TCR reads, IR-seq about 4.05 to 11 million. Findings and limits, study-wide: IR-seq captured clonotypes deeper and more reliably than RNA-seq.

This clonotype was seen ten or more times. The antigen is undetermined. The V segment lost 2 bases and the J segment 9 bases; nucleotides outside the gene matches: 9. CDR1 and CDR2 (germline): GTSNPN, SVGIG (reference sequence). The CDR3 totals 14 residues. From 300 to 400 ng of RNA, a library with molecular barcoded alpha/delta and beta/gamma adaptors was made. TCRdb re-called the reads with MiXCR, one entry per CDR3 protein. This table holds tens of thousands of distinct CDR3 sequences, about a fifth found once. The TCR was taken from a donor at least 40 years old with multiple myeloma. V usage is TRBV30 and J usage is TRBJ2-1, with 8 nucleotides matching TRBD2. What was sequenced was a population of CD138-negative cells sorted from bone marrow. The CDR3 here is CAWSSGGSGAEQFF. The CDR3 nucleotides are TGTGCCTGGAGTTCGGGAGGGAGCGGGGCTGAGCAGTTCTTC. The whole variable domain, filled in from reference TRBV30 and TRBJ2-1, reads SQTIHQWPATLVQPVGSPLSLECTVEGTSNPNLYWYRQAAGRGLQLLFYSVGIGQISSEVPQNLSASRPQDRQFILSSKKLLLSDSGFYLCAWSSGGSGAEQFFGPGTRLTVL.